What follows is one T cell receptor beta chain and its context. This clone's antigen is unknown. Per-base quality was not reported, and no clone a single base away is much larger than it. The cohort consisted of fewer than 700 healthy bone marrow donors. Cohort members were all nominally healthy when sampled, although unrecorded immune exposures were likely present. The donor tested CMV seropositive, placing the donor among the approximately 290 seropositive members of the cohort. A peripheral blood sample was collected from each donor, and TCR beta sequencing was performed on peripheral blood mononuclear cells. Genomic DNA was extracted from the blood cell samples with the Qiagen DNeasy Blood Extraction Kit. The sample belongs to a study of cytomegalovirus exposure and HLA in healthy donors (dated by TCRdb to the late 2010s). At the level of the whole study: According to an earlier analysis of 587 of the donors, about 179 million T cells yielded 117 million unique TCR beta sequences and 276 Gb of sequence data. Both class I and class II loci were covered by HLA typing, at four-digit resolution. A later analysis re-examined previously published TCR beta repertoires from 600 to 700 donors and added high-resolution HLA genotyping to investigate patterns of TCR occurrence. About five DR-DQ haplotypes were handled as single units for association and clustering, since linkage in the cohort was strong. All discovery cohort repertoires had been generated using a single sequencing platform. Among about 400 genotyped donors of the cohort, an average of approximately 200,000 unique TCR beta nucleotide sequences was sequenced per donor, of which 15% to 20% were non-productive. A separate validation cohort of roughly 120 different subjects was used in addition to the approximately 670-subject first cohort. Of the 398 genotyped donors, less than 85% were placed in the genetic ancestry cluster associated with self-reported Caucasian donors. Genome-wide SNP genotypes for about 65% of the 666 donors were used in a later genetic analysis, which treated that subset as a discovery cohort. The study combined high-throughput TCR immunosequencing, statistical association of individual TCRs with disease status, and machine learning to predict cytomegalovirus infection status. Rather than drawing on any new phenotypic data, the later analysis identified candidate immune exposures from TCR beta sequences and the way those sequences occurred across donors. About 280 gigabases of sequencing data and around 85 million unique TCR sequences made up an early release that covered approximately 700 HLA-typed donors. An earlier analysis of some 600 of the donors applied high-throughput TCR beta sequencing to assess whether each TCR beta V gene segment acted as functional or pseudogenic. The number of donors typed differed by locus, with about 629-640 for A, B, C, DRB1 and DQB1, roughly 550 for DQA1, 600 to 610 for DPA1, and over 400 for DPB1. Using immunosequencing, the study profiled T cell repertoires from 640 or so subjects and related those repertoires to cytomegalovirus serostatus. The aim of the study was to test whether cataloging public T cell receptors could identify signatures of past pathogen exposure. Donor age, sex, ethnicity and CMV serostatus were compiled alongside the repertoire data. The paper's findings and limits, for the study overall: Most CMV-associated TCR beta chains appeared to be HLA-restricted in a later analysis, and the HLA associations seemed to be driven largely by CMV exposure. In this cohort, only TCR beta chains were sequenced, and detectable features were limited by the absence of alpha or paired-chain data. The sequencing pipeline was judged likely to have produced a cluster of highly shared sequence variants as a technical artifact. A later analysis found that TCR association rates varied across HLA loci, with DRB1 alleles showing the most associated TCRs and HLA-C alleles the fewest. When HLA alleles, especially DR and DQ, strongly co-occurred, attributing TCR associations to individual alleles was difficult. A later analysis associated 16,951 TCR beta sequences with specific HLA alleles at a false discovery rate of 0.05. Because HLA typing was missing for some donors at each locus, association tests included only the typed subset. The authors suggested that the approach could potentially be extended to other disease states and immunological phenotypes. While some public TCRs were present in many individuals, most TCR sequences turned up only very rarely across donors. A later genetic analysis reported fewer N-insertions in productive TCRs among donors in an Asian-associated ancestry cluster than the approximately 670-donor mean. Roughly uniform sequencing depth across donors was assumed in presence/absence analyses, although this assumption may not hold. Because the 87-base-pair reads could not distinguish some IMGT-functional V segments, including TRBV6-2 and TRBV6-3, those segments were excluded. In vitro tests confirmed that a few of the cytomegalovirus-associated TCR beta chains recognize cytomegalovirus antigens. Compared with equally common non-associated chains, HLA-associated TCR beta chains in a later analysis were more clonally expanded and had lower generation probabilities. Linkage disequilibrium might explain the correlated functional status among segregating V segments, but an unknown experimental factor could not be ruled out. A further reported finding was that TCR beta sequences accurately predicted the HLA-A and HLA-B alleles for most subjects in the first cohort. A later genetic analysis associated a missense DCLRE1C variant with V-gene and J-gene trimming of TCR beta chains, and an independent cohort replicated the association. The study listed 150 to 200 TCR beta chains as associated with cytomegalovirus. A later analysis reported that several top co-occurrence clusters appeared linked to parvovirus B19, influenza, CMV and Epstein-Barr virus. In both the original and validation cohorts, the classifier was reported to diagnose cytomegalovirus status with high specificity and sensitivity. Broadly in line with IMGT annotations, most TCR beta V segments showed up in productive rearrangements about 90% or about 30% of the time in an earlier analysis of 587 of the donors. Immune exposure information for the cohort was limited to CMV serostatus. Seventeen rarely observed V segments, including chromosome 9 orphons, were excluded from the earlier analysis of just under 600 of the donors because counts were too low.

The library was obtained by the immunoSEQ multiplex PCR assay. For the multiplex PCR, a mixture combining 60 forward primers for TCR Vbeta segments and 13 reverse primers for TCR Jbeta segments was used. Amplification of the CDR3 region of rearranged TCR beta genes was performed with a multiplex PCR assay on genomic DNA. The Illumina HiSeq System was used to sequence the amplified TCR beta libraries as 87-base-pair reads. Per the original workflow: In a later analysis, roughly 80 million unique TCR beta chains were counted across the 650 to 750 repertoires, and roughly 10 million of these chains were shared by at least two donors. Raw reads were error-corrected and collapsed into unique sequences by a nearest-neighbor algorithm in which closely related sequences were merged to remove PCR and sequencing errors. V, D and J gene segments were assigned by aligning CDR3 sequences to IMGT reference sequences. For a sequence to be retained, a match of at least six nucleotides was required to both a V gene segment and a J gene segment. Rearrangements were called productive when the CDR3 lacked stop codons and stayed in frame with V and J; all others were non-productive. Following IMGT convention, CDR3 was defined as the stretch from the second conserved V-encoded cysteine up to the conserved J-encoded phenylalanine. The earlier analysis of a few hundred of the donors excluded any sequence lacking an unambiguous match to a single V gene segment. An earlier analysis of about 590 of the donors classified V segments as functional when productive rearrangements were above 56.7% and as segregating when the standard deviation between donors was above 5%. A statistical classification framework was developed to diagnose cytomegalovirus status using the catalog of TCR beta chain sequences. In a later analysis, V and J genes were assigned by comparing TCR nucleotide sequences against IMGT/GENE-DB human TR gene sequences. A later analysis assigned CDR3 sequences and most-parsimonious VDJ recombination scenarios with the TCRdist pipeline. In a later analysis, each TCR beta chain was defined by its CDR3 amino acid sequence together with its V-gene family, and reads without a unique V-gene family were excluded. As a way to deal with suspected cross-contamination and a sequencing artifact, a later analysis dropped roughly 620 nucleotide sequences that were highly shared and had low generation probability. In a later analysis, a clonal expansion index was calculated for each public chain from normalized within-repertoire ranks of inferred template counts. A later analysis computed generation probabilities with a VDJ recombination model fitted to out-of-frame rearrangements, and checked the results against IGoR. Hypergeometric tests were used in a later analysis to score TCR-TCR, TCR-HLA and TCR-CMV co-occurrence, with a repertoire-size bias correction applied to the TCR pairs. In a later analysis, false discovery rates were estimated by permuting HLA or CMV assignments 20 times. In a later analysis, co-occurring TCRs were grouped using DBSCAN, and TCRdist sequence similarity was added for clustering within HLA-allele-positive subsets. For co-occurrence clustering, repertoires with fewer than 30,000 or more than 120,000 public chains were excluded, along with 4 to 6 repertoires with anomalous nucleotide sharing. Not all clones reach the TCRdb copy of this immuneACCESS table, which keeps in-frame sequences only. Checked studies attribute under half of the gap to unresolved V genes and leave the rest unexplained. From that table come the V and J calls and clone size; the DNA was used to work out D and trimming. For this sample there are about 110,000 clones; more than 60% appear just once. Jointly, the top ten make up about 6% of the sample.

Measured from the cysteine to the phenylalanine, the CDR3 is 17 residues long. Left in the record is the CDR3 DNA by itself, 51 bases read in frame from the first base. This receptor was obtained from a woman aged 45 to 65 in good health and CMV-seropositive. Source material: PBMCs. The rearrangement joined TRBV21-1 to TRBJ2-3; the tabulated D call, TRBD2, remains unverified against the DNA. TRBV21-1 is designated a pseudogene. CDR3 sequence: CASSKVRTSDSTDTQYF. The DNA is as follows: TGTGCCAGCAGCAAAGTGCGGACTAGCGATAGCACAGATACGCAGTATTTT.